The rows below give T cell receptor beta chains drawn from one sample of a study of T cell responses to AZD1222 COVID-19 vaccine. Profiled with immunoSEQ multiplex PCR; TCRdb holds only in-frame clones, not every one. Among 130,000 to 150,000 clones listed, about 86% were seen once. The material sequenced was peripheral blood, taken 28 days after the second AZD1222 dose. The receptor source for this set is an adult who received the AZD1222 COVID-19 vaccine. CDR3s include the opening cysteine and the closing phenylalanine or tryptophan. The D gene is left open where the match is weak. Size is omitted from some rows. Given values are once, few, many or a class for expanded clones.

>TRBV7-8|TRBJ2-3|NA|TRBD2
CASSSLPSGENTDTQYF
TGTGCCAGCAGCTCGCTCCCTAGCGGAGAGAACACAGATACGCAGTATTTT
>TRBV5-1|TRBJ2-5|NA|NA
CASSPGGGEETQYF
TGCGCCAGCAGCCCGGGGGGCGGAGAAGAGACCCAGTACTTC
>TRBV19|TRBJ2-1|NA|NA
CASRGSWNEQFF
TGTGCCAGTAGGGGCAGCTGGAATGAGCAGTTCTTC
>TRBV12-3/TRBV12-4|TRBJ1-2|NA|TRBD1
CASSGTGSGGYTF
TGTGCCAGCAGCGGGACAGGGTCGGGTGGCTACACCTTC
>TRBV5-1|TRBJ1-5|NA|TRBD1
CASSPGQGTYQPQHF
TGCGCCAGCAGCCCAGGACAGGGGACGTATCAGCCCCAGCATTTT
>TRBV7-8|TRBJ1-1|NA|TRBD1
CASSYRQGAEAFF
TGTGCCAGCAGCTACCGACAGGGGGCTGAAGCTTTCTTT
>TRBV12-3/TRBV12-4|TRBJ2-7|NA|NA
CASSSDSSYEQYF
TGTGCCAGCAGTTCGGACAGCTCCTACGAGCAGTACTTC
>TRBV29-1|TRBJ2-3|NA|NA
CSVEARGETDTQYF
TGCAGCGTTGAAGCGAGGGGGGAGACAGATACGCAGTATTTT
>TRBV4-2|TRBJ2-7|few|NA
CASSLTGQEQYF
TGTGCCAGCAGCCTGACGGGGCAGGAGCAGTACTTC
>TRBV19|TRBJ2-7|NA|NA
CASSINRYEQYF
TGTGCCAGTAGTATAAATCGGTACGAGCAGTACTTC
>TRBV7-8|TRBJ1-2|NA|NA
CASSLGRGYTF
TGTGCCAGCAGCTTAGGTCGTGGCTACACCTTC
>TRBV6-1|TRBJ1-2|NA|TRBD1
CASSDFFSGQGVRGYTF
TGTGCCAGCAGTGACTTCTTTTCGGGACAGGGGGTTCGTGGCTACACCTTC
>TRBV30|TRBJ2-1|NA|NA
CAWRPHSNEQFF
TGTGCCTGGAGACCCCATAGCAATGAGCAGTTCTTC
>TRBV10-3|TRBJ1-3|NA|NA
CAIRASGNTIYF
TGTGCCATCAGGGCCTCTGGAAACACCATATATTTT
>TRBV15|TRBJ1-4|NA|TRBD1
CATSVSRGDYEKLFF
TGTGCCACCAGCGTGTCCAGGGGGGACTATGAAAAACTGTTTTTT
>TRBV25-1|TRBJ2-1|NA|NA
CASSVRTGIRPYNEQFF
TGTGCCAGCAGTGTAAGAACCGGGATTCGACCTTACAATGAGCAGTTCTTC
>TRBV6-1|TRBJ2-7|NA|TRBD2
CASSETPGLVIYEQYF
TGTGCCAGCAGTGAAACCCCGGGACTAGTGATCTACGAGCAGTACTTC
>TRBV5-1|TRBJ2-5|NA|TRBD1
CASSFAQGGEETQYF
TGCGCCAGCAGCTTTGCACAGGGGGGCGAAGAGACCCAGTACTTC
>TRBV18|TRBJ2-3|NA|NA
CASSPRLREVSDTQYF
TGTGCCAGCTCACCAAGGCTGCGTGAGGTATCAGATACGCAGTATTTT
>TRBV6-5|TRBJ2-1|NA|TRBD2
CASSPGTSGYNEQFF
TGTGCCAGCAGCCCCGGGACTAGCGGGTACAATGAGCAGTTCTTC
>TRBV19|TRBJ1-1|NA|NA
CASSITPGHTEAFF
TGTGCCAGTAGTATAACCCCGGGGCACACTGAAGCTTTCTTT
>TRBV11-2|TRBJ2-3|NA|TRBD1
CASSFTTGGFGDTQYF
TGTGCCAGCAGCTTTACGACAGGGGGATTTGGAGATACGCAGTATTTT
>TRBV5-1|TRBJ2-1|NA|TRBD2
CASSLLAGEAYNEQFF
TGCGCCAGCAGCCTTCTAGCGGGAGAGGCCTACAATGAGCAGTTCTTC
>TRBV7-8|TRBJ2-1|NA|NA
CASSLSRGAYNEQFF
TGTGCCAGCAGCTTAAGCAGGGGGGCCTACAATGAGCAGTTCTTC
>TRBV4-1|TRBJ2-3|NA|TRBD2
CASRISGGAGDTQYF
TGCGCCAGCAGGATTAGCGGGGGGGCAGGGGATACGCAGTATTTT
>TRBV6-5|TRBJ2-7|NA|TRBD1
CASTRPGQGYEQYF
TGTGCCAGCACTCGCCCGGGACAGGGTTACGAGCAGTACTTC
>TRBV5-8|TRBJ2-3|NA|TRBD2
CASTPAGGHTDTQYF
TGTGCCAGCACCCCGGCGGGGGGCCACACAGATACGCAGTATTTT